There are many counts of the clone carrying this TCR beta chain. The entry originates in a study of early T cells in non-severe SARS-CoV-2 infection. Overall study: Bulk RNA taken from unsorted whole blood was sequenced, leaving chains unpaired.

The CDR3 is made up of 14 amino acids. Trimming took off 3 bases at V and 2 bases at J, with 9 bases between the two ends. Unique molecular identifiers were attached to individual cDNA molecules. In TCRdb, the 5' RACE reads were re-called with MiXCR into one record per CDR3 protein. The sample includes 30,000 to 40,000 distinct CDR3 sequences, around 5% seen only once; the top ten take 13% to 15%. The TCR comes from an adult who was a healthcare worker with PCR-confirmed SARS-CoV-2 infection or an uninfected control (not recorded which). The J gene is TRBJ2-3, the V gene TRBV12-3 or TRBV12-4, with a tentative D call TRBD2 (7 bases). The specimen was whole blood. This CDR3 reads CASSLAGATDTQYF. The CDR3 bases are TGTGCCAGCAGTTTGGCGGGGGCCACAGATACGCAGTATTTT.